The source of this TCR beta chain is a study of radiation and T cells in renal cell carcinoma (dated by TCRdb to the early 2020s). Broadly, across the study: In total, fewer than 55 samples underwent TCR beta sequencing: some 26 tumors plus 27 peripheral blood samples. The last blood draw happened 4 weeks after radiation, timed to coincide with nephrectomy. A total of approximately 3,800,000 unique CDR3 nucleotide sequences, encoding 2,500,000 or so unique CDR3 amino acid sequences, were found across all 50 or so samples.

Points on this clone: Its antigen remains unidentified. No much larger clonotype is one base removed from it; base qualities were not supplied.

In light of the paper, this sample's time point label describes: blood 4 weeks post-SBRT, at nephrectomy. In light of the paper, this sample's treatment or condition label describes: 15 Gy SBRT to primary tumor, nephrectomy 4 weeks later. The samples were obtained from a clinical trial, where primary renal cell carcinomas were treated with 15 Gy stereotactic body radiation therapy and then removed by nephrectomy 4 weeks afterward. To follow tumor-enriched clonotypes, serial peripheral blood was collected from radiation-treated patients at baseline and at 2 weeks and 4 weeks after SBRT. All patients had renal cell carcinoma with clear cell pathology. The QIAamp DNA Blood Mini Kit (Qiagen) was used to prepare genomic DNA for TCR sequencing. The analyses included only samples that passed all quality control checks. Broader findings and caveats from the paper: Top tumor clonotypes rose in blood from baseline to 2 weeks post-radiation, then contracted by 4 weeks, suggesting transient expansion of tumor-resident clones. Tracking of blood repertoire dynamics stopped at about 4 weeks after treatment, with no follow-up past that point. Because pretreatment tumor biopsies were not available, the baseline intratumoral presence of clonotypes could not be determined. The single-armed trial design could not address effects of radiation dose or scheduling on the TCR repertoire.

The CDR3 runs 11 amino acids, cysteine and phenylalanine included. CDR3 DNA is the only sequence kept; it has 33 bases, read in frame from the first base. For CDR1 and CDR2, the germline V gene (reference sequence) lists DFQATT and SNEGSKA. Trimming costs V 7 bases and J 10 bases, and their ends lie 14 bases apart. TCR beta libraries were generated from genomic DNA with the immunoSEQ kit, following the manufacturer's recommendations. To prepare libraries, a first multiplex PCR with proprietary primers was run, followed by a second PCR that added unique barcodes, and a bead cleanup was done after each round. Each sample batch included a kit-provided positive control reaction and a negative control reaction. The final libraries were assessed on an Agilent 4200 TapeStation D1000 ScreenTape, pooled by volume, and quantified by qPCR. Sequencing was performed on an Illumina NextSeq500 with a MidOutput 150-cycle cartridge, and 156 Read1 and 15 Index1 cycles were run with kit custom primers. The pooled library was loaded at approximately 1 pM, with a roughly 22% PhiX control spiked in. As for the original processing: The vendor-processed data were analyzed in R, and a clonotype was defined as all T cells that share the same CDR3 nucleotide sequence. In the clone abundance analyses, frequencies in each sample were normalized to that sample's 10,000 most abundant clones. Before analysis, public T cell clones were removed, and these numbered fewer than five per sample on average. An abundance difference of at least 32-fold between compartments was the criterion for calling clonotypes tumor-enriched or baseline blood-enriched. A beta-binomial differential abundance model was applied to find clonotypes that expanded or contracted between blood time points. The Baroni-Urbani and Buser coefficient was used to measure tumor-blood repertoire similarity, and groups were compared with two-tailed Wilcoxon tests in R. The immuneACCESS repertoire file appears here via TCRdb, limited to in-frame rearrangements. These files lack a portion of the clones; in checked studies, under half of the deficit traces to unresolved V genes, and the cause of the others is not known. V, J and clone size derive from that table, while D and trimming were established from the DNA sequence. Recorded for this sample are roughly 58,000 clones; 65% to 80% of them occurred a single time. In total, the top ten clones hold roughly 7.5% of the sample.

Sequencing used blood, obtained from a patient whose treatment included radiotherapy and nephrectomy. The source of this sequence is a man in his 60s with renal cell carcinoma. The rearrangement combines TRBV20-1 with TRBJ2-1; no confident D gene assignment can be made. The bases are TGCAGTGTCACCCCCAGCTCCGAGCAGTTCTTC. This sequence encodes CSVTPSSEQFF.